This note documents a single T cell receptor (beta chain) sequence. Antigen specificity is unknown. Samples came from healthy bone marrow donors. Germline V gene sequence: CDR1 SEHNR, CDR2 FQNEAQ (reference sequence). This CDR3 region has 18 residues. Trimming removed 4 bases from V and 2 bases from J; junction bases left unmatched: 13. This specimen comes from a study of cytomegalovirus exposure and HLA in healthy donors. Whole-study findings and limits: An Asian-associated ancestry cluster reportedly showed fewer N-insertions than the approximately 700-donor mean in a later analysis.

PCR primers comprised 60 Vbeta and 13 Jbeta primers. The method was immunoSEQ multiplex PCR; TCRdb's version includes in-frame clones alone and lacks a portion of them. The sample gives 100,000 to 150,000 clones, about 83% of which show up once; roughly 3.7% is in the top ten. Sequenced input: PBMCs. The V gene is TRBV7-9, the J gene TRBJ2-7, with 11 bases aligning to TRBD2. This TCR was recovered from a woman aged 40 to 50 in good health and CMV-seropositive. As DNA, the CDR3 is TGTGCCAGCAGCTCACCCCCCCGACTAGCGGGAAACACCTACGAGCAGTACTTC. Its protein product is CASSSPPRLAGNTYEQYF.